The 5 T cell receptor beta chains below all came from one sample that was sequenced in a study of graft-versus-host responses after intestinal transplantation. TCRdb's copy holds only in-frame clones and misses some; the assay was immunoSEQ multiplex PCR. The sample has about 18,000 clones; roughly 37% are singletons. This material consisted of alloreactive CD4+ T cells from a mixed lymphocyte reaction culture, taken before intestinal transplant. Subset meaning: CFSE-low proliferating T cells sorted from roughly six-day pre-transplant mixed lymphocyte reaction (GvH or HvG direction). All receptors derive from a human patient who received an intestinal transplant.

In nucleotides, the CDR3 is TGTGCCAGTAGTATAACCCCCAATCAGCCCCAGCATTTT. Protein product: CASSITPNQPQHF. V is TRBV19 and J is TRBJ1-5; no clear D. Between the trimmed V and J ends, which lost 2 bases and 3 bases, there was a span of 5 bases. Germline V CDR1 and CDR2: LNHDA, SQIVND (reference sequence). The CDR3 loop spans 13 amino acids.

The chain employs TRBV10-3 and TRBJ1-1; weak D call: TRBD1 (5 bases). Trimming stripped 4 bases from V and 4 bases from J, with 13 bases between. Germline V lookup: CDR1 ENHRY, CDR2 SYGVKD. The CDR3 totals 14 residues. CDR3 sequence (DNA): TGTGCCATCAGTGTAGGGAAGGGGAGCACTGAAGCTTTCTTT. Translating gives CAISVGKGSTEAFF.

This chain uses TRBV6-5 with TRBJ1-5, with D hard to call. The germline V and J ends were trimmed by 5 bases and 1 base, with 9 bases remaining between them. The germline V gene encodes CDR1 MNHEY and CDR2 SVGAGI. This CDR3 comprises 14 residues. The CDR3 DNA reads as TGTGCCAGCAGTGTGAGGCAGAGCAATCAGCCCCAGCATTTT. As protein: CASSVRQSNQPQHF.

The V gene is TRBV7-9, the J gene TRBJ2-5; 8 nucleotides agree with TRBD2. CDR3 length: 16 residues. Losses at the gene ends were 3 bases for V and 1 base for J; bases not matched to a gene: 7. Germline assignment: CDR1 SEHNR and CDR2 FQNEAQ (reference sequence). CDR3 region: CASSFYGGGTQETQYF. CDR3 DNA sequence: TGTGCCAGCAGCTTTTATGGCGGGGGGACCCAAGAGACCCAGTACTTC.

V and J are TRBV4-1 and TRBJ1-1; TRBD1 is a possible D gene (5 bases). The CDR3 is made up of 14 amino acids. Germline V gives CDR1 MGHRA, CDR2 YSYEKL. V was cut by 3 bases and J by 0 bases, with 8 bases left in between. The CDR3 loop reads CASSQGTVNTEAFF. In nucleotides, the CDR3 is TGCGCCAGCAGCCAGGGGACGGTGAACACTGAAGCTTTCTTT.